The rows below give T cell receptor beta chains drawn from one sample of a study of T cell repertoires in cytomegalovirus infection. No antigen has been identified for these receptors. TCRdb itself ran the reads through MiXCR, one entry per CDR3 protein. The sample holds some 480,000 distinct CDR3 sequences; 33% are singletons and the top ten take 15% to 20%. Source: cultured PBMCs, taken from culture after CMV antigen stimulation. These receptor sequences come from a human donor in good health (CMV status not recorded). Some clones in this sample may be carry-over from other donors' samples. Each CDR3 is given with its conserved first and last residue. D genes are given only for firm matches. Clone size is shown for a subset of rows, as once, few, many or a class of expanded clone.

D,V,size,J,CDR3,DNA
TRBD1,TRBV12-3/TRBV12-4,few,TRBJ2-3,CASTNEDRGNTDTQYF,TGTGCCAGTACCAACGAGGACAGGGGAAACACAGATACGCAGTATTTT
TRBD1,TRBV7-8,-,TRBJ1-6,CASSLAPTGRESPLHF,TGTGCCAGCAGCTTAGCACCGACAGGGAGGGAATCACCCCTCCACTTT
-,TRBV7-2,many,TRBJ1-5,CASSLVGRGRSNQPQHF,TGTGCCAGCAGCTTAGTAGGGAGGGGAAGAAGCAATCAGCCCCAGCATTTT
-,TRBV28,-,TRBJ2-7,CASRTGGSVQYF,TGTGCCAGCAGAACCGGGGGCAGTGTGCAGTACTTC
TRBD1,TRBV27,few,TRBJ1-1,CASRQGAGTEAFF,TGTGCCAGCCGCCAGGGGGCTGGCACTGAAGCTTTCTTT
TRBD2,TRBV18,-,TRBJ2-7,CASSPGLAEKYEQYF,TGTGCCAGCTCACCCGGACTAGCGGAGAAGTACGAGCAGTACTTC
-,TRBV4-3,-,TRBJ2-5,CASSQLVAETQYF,TGCGCCAGCAGCCAACTAGTTGCTGAGACCCAGTACTTC
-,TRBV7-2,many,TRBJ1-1,CASSFFGWTEAFF,TGTGCCAGCAGCTTCTTCGGTTGGACTGAAGCTTTCTTT
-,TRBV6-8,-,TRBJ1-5,CASKKRGTGPQHF,TGTGCCAGCAAGAAGAGAGGGACTGGGCCCCAGCATTTT
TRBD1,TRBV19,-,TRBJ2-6,CASTRGTVPSGANVLTF,TGTGCCAGTACTAGGGGGACAGTTCCCTCTGGGGCCAACGTCCTGACTTTC
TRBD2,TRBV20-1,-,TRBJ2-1,CSATTRTSLWGWEQFF,TGCAGTGCTACTACCAGGACTAGCCTATGGGGGTGGGAGCAGTTCTTC
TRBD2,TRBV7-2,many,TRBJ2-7,CASSLTSGNYEQYF,TGTGCCAGCAGCTTGACTAGCGGGAACTACGAGCAGTACTTC
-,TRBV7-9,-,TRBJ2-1,CASSLSEGVYNEQFF,TGTGCCAGCAGCTTATCAGAGGGAGTTTACAATGAGCAGTTCTTC
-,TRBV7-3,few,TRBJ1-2,CASSDGTGYTF,TGTGCCAGCAGCGACGGGACCGGCTACACCTTC
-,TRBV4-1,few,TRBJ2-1,CASSQDWAGSSYNEQFF,TGCGCCAGCAGCCAAGATTGGGCCGGAAGCTCCTACAATGAGCAGTTCTTC
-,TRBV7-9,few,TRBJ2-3,CASRPLADTQYF,TGTGCCAGCAGGCCCCTAGCAGATACGCAGTATTTT
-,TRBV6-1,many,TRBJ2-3,CASWARGFTTDTQYF,TGTGCCAGCTGGGCCAGGGGCTTTACGACAGATACGCAGTATTTT
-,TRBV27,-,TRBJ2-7,CASSERIAFLSSYEQYF,TGTGCCAGCAGTGAGCGGATCGCCTTTCTAAGCTCCTACGAGCAGTACTTC
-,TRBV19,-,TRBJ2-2,CASSKRVAGASNTGELFF,TGTGCCAGTAGTAAAAGAGTCGCAGGAGCCTCGAACACCGGGGAGCTGTTTTTT
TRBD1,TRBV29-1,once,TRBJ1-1,CSASGQLNTEAFF,TGCAGCGCATCGGGACAGCTGAACACTGAAGCTTTCTTT
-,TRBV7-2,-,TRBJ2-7,CASSIRLEDYEQYF,TGTGCCAGCAGCATACGACTAGAAGACTACGAGCAGTACTTC
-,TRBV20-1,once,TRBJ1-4,CSAARDVTNEKLFF,TGCAGTGCCGCGCGGGATGTCACTAATGAAAAACTGTTTTTT
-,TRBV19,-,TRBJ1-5,CASSTPPYRASNQPQHF,TGTGCCAGTAGTACCCCACCTTACAGGGCGAGCAATCAGCCCCAGCATTTT
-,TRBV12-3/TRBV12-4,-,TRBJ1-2,CASTSGGNYGYTF,TGTGCCAGCACCTCGGGGGGGAACTATGGCTACACCTTC
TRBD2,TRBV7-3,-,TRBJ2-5,CASSLGAGGPVETQYF,TGTGCCAGCAGCTTAGGAGCGGGAGGTCCGGTGGAGACCCAGTACTTC
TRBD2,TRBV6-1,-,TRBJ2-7,CASSESGRPYEQYF,TGTGCCAGCAGTGAAAGCGGGAGGCCCTACGAGCAGTACTTC
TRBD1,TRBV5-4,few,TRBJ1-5,CASSEGGAKQPQHF,TGTGCCAGCAGCGAAGGGGGCGCAAAGCAGCCCCAGCATTTT
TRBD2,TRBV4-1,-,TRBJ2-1,CASSQNGLAGDNEQFF,TGCGCCAGCAGCCAGAACGGACTAGCGGGAGATAATGAGCAGTTCTTC
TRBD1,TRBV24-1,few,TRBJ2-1,CATSRDSLNEQFF,TGTGCCACCAGCCGGGACAGTTTGAATGAGCAGTTCTTC
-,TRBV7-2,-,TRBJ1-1,CASSLLGLNTEAFF,TGTGCCAGCAGCCTGCTAGGTTTGAACACTGAAGCTTTCTTT
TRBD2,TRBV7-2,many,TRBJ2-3,CASSFPSGSMTDTQYF,TGTGCCAGCAGCTTCCCTAGCGGGAGTATGACAGATACGCAGTATTTT
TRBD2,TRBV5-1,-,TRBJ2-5,CASSGGLAGMMSGETQYF,TGCGCCAGCAGCGGGGGACTAGCGGGAATGATGTCTGGGGAGACCCAGTACTTC